This T cell receptor beta chain was identified in a study of human T cells and chemical hapten exposure. Background on the study: The upper back received 0.01% DPC by patch testing, with results read at 6 days.

This clonotype was observed many times. Original data processing: There were a median of approximately 88,000 TCRs per sample, with a range from roughly 20,000 to 700,000. One entry per CDR3 protein results from TCRdb running MiXCR on the RACE reads. TCRdb, rather than the study authors, made the V and J calls. The sample includes 300,000 to 400,000 distinct CDR3 sequences, roughly 5.3% of them seen just once. The time point: pre-sensitization, week 0. Specified treatment: therapeutic diphenylcyclopropenone sensitization with weekly scalp DPC. Trimming removed 6 bases from V and 4 bases from J, with 12 bases in between. CDR1 and CDR2 (germline): MDHEN, SYDVKM. The CDR3 totals 14 residues.

The sample here was whole blood, taken in connection with sensitization to the hapten diphenylcyclopropenone (DPC). V gene TRBV28 combines with J gene TRBJ2-2, with D perhaps matching TRBD2 (6 bases). This TCR derives from a woman aged 45-65 years with alopecia areata. Some clones in this sample may be carry-over from other donors' samples. CDR3 sequence (DNA): TGTGCCAGCAGGCCCGGAGGGTCCACCGGGGAGCTGTTTTTT. This translates into CASRPGGSTGELFF.